The entry below describes one TCR beta chain. The antigen is undetermined. The data belong to a study of shared clonotypes between healthy human individuals. The protocol was immunoSEQ multiplex PCR, while the TCRdb copy is restricted to in-frame clones and leaves out a portion. The table lists under 2,500,000 clones, nearly 97% of them singletons, with more than 0.1% in the top ten. Study results and limitations: Although depth was large, rarefaction showed that sequencing of the sorted subsets was incomplete.

This CDR3 contains 16 residues. Germline values: CDR1 LGHNA, CDR2 YSLEER. V lost 0 bases to trimming and J lost 4 bases, with 15 bases between them. The sequence was obtained from a man younger than 35 in good health. The sample taken for sequencing was naive CD4+ T cells sorted from blood. Subset defined: CD45RA+ positively selected. The chain links TRBV4-3 to TRBJ2-5, with a possible D match to TRBD1 (5 bases). CDR3 bases: TGCGCCAGCAGCCAAGATCGTCAGGGTGGTCGAGAGACCCAGTACTTC. Translation gives CASSQDRQGGRETQYF.